A selection of T cell receptor beta chains follows, all from one sample in a study of memory CD4+ T cells and cytomegalovirus serostatus. TCRdb's copy holds only in-frame clones and misses some; the assay was immunoSEQ multiplex PCR. The sample shows over 75,000 clones, 75% to 90% of them seen only once. Specimen: memory CD4+ T cells from blood. The receptors stem from an adult in good health and CMV-seropositive. The CDR3 runs from the conserved cysteine through the conserved F or W. A D gene is named only where the DNA matches it firmly. Clone size appears in some rows only: once, few, many, or a class for an expanded clone.

j_call v_call clone_size d_call cdr3_aa cdr3_nt
TRBJ1-1 TRBV27 NA NA CASSSDRNTEAFF TGTGCCAGCAGTTCCGACAGGAACACTGAAGCTTTCTTT
TRBJ2-5 TRBV4-2 NA TRBD2 CASSRGLREGGETQYF TGTGCCAGCAGCCGGGGTTTGCGGGAGGGTGGGGAGACCCAGTACTTC
TRBJ2-7 TRBV5-1 NA NA CASSLEQGGYEQYF TGCGCCAGCAGCTTGGAACAGGGTGGCTACGAGCAGTACTTC
TRBJ1-5 TRBV6-1 NA NA CASSEGVTEPQHF TGTGCCAGCAGCGAGGGGGTTACGGAGCCCCAGCATTTT
TRBJ1-4 TRBV27 few NA CASSPMKGQLFF TGTGCCAGCAGCCCAATGAAGGGACAACTGTTTTTT
TRBJ2-5 TRBV6-1 NA NA CASSLRDYGETQYF TGTGCCAGCAGCCTACGGGATTACGGAGAGACCCAGTACTTC
TRBJ2-7 TRBV9 NA NA CASSVAGQELYEQYF TGTGCCAGCAGCGTAGCGGGTCAGGAGTTATACGAGCAGTACTTC
TRBJ1-6 TRBV29-1 NA TRBD1 CSARTGAWDSPLHF TGCAGCGCACGGACAGGGGCCTGGGATTCACCCCTCCACTTT
TRBJ2-7 TRBV28 NA NA CASSLGSGFEQYF TGTGCCAGCAGCTTAGGGAGCGGGTTCGAGCAGTACTTC
TRBJ1-2 TRBV5-1 NA TRBD1 CASSWDRGSYGYTF TGCGCCAGCAGCTGGGACAGGGGAAGCTATGGCTACACCTTC
TRBJ2-5 TRBV28 once TRBD1 CASSSTGGGRSAKETQYF TGTGCCAGCAGTTCGACAGGGGGCGGCAGGTCAGCCAAAGAGACCCAGTACTTC
TRBJ2-2 TRBV7-8 NA TRBD2 CASSIAGAVGELFF TGTGCCAGCAGTATAGCGGGAGCGGTCGGGGAGCTGTTTTTT
TRBJ1-2 TRBV28 NA NA CASSTTYYGYTF TGTGCCAGCAGTACCACCTACTATGGCTACACCTTC
TRBJ2-2 TRBV5-1 NA NA CASRPIDLSGELFF TGCGCCAGCAGACCTATTGACCTGTCCGGGGAGCTGTTTTTT
TRBJ2-7 TRBV6-6 NA NA CASQRLLSSYEQYF TGTGCCAGCCAACGCTTACTAAGCTCCTACGAGCAGTACTTC
TRBJ2-3 TRBV5-1 NA NA CASRTDTDTQYF TGCGCCAGCCGTACCGACACAGATACGCAGTATTTT
TRBJ2-2 TRBV18 NA NA CASSPPSQGGSGELFF TGTGCCAGCTCACCACCGAGTCAGGGCGGTAGCGGGGAGCTGTTTTTT
TRBJ2-7 TRBV4-3 NA NA CASSQDRTSYEQYF TGCGCCAGCAGCCAAGATAGGACCAGTTACGAGCAGTACTTC